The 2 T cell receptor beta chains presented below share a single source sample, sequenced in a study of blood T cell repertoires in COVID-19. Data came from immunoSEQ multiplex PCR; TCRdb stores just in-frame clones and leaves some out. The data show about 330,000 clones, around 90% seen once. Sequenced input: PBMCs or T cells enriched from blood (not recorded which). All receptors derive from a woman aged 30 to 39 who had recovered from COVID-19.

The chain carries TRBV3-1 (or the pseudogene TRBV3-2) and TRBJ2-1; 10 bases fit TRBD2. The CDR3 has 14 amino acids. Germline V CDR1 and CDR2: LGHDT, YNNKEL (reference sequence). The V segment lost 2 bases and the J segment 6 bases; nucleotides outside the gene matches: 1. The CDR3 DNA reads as TGTGCCAGCAGCCAAAGCGGGAGGGGCAATGAGCAGTTCTTC. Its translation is CASSQSGRGNEQFF.

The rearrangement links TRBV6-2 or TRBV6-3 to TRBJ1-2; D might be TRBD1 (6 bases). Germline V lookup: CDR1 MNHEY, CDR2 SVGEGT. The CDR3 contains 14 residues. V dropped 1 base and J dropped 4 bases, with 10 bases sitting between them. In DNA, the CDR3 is TGTGCCAGCAGTTACTTGGACAGCCCCTATGGCTACACCTTC. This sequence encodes CASSYLDSPYGYTF.